One sample yielded the 9 T cell receptor beta chains listed below, sequenced in a study of shared clonotypes between healthy human individuals. Using immunoSEQ multiplex PCR, the repertoire was profiled, and TCRdb retains in-frame clones only, with some absent. The sample holds 850,000 to 1,200,000 clones, about 77% seen once. The sample consisted of memory CD4+ T cells sorted from blood. Subset indicated: CD45RA-negative fraction. All receptors come from a man in his late teens or twenties in good health.

The chain recombines TRBV9 with TRBJ2-6, with 7 bases identical to TRBD1. The V gene's germline CDR1 is SGDLS and CDR2 YYNGEE. V trimming: 4 bases; J trimming: 2 bases; junction bases outside the gene matches: 12. This CDR3 is built from 18 residues. CDR3 sequence (DNA): TGTGCCAGCAGCCTAGGGAAGACAGGGCGTACTGGGGCCAACGTCCTGACTTTC. Translated, it gives CASSLGKTGRTGANVLTF.

This clone was found a few times. V gene TRBV20-1 combines with J gene TRBJ2-7, with D possibly being TRBD1 (6 bases). Germline V gene lookup returns CDR1 DFQATT and CDR2 SNEGSKA (reference sequence). The CDR3 length is 11 residues. The V end lost 6 bases, the J end lost 7 bases, and 13 bases lay between the germline ends. The CDR3 bases are TGCAGTGCGGACACAGGGAAAGAGCAGTACTTC. Translating it yields CSADTGKEQYF.

The V and J genes are TRBV6-1 and TRBJ2-2, with D perhaps matching TRBD1 (6 bases). This CDR3 is 15 amino acids long. Trimming removed 7 bases from V and 7 bases from J, with 19 bases in between. Germline values: CDR1 MNHNS, CDR2 SASEGT. CDR3 sequence: CASKREPGAGGELFF. CDR3 bases: TGTGCCAGCAAGAGAGAGCCAGGGGCTGGCGGGGAGCTGTTTTTT.

Concerning this clone: The sample contains more than one DNA sequence encoding this CDR3. The chain has TRBV28 and TRBJ2-7; D is unresolved. The CDR3 covers 12 residues. V was clipped by 2 bases and J by 4 bases, with 6 bases between them. Germline V gene sequence: CDR1 MDHEN, CDR2 SYDVKM. In nucleotides, the CDR3 is TGTGCCAGCAGTTTAGTGGGATACGAGCAGTACTTC. This codes for CASSLVGYEQYF. Supplemented by reference TRBV28 and TRBJ2-7, the full variable domain reads DVKVTQSSRYLVKRTGEKVFLECVQDMDHENMFWYRQDPGLGLRLIYFSYDVKMKEKGDIPEGYSVSREKKERFSLILESASTNQTSMYLCASSLVGYEQYFGPGTRLTVT.

This chain links TRBV18 with TRBJ2-7; the match to TRBD2 covers 7 bases. Germline CDR1 KGHSH, CDR2 LQKENI. J was trimmed by 3 bases and V by 2 bases; bases with no gene match: 4. The CDR3 runs to 14 residues. The CDR3 loop reads CASSPGTTDYEQYF. In DNA, the CDR3 is TGTGCCAGCTCACCAGGGACTACCGACTACGAGCAGTACTTC.

This chain links TRBV5-1 with TRBJ1-2; 9 bases fit TRBD1. The CDR3 totals 12 residues. Germline CDR1 SGHRS, CDR2 YFSETQ. Trimming removed 3 bases from V and 8 bases from J; junction bases left unmatched: 2. CDR3 in DNA: TGCGCCAGCAGCTCCGGGACAGGGGGCTACACCTTC. This codes for CASSSGTGGYTF.

The chain combines TRBV19 with TRBJ2-7; 11 bases align to TRBD2. The CDR3 sequence is 15 residues long. Germline CDR1 reads LNHDA; CDR2 reads SQIVND (reference sequence). Unmatched junction bases numbered 8, after V lost 10 bases and J lost 0 bases. CDR3 sequence reads: CATATSGAGSYEQYF. The CDR3 DNA reads TGTGCCACCGCGACTAGCGGGGCCGGCTCCTACGAGCAGTACTTC.

The chain couples TRBV18 to TRBJ2-5; D is undetermined. This CDR3 has 15 residues. Trimming shortened V by 2 bases and J by 5 bases, and 15 bases separated the two germline ends. From germline, CDR1 is KGHSH and CDR2 LQKENI. The CDR3 region has the DNA TGTGCCAGCTCACCAGGGCCCCCACTGGAGGAGACCCAGTACTTC. It translates to CASSPGPPLEETQYF.

The chain couples TRBV9 to TRBJ1-4, with 11 bases that match TRBD1. Trimming cost V 4 bases and J 8 bases; bases outside gene matches: 7. In germline, CDR1 is SGDLS, CDR2 YYNGEE. This CDR3 is 15 amino acids long. CDR3 in amino acids: CASSPGGQGEEKLFF. The CDR3, as DNA: TGTGCCAGCAGCCCCGGGGGACAGGGGGAGGAAAAACTGTTTTTT.